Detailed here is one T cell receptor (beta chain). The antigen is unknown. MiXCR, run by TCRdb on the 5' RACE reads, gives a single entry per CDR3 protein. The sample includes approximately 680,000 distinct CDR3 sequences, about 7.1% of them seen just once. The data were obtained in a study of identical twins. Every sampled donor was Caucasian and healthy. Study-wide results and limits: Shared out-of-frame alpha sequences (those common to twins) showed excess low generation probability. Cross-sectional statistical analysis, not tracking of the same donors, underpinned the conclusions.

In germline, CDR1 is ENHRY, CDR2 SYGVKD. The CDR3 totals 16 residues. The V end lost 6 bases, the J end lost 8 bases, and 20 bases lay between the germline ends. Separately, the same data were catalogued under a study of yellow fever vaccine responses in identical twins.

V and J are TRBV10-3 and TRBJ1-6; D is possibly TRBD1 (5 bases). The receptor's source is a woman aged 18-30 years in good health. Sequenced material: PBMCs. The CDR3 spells CAISDGTLRIDSPLHF. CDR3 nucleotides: TGTGCCATCAGCGACGGGACCTTGAGGATAGATTCACCCCTCCACTTT.